A selection of T cell receptor beta chains follows, all from one sample in a study of T cells in Graves' hyperthyroidism and ophthalmopathy. TCRdb fed the multiplex PCR reads into MiXCR, producing one record per CDR3 protein. Found here are around 690,000 distinct CDR3 sequences, 15% to 20% of them singletons; the top ten hold roughly 15%. The sample consisted of blood. The origin of the receptors is a man aged 45-65 years with Graves' hyperthyroidism. CDR3s include the opening cysteine and the closing phenylalanine or tryptophan. A D gene is named only where the DNA matches it firmly. The listing skips clone size in some rows; elsewhere it reads once, few, many or a size class.

d_call j_call v_call clone_size cdr3_aa cdr3_nt
TRBD1 TRBJ1-6 TRBV2 . CASSEANQPGQESYNSPLHF TGTGCCAGCAGTGAAGCGAACCAACCGGGACAGGAGTCCTATAATTCACCCCTCCACTTT
TRBD2 TRBJ2-2 TRBV6-2/TRBV6-3 . CASSAGLAGGPTGELFF TGTGCCAGCAGCGCCGGGCTAGCGGGAGGACCCACCGGGGAGCTGTTTTTT
. TRBJ2-2 TRBV20-1 few CSAREFRGGNTGELFF TGCAGTGCTAGAGAGTTCCGAGGGGGAAACACCGGGGAGCTGTTTTTT
TRBD1 TRBJ1-4 TRBV28 many CASSLAGGAANEKLFF TGTGCCAGCAGTTTGGCAGGGGGGGCGGCTAATGAAAAACTGTTTTTT
. TRBJ1-6 TRBV28 many CASSPSASDIFYNSPLHF TGTGCCAGCAGTCCTTCGGCGAGTGATATCTTTTATAATTCACCCCTCCACTTT
TRBD2 TRBJ2-5 TRBV7-2 . CASSVQVASGSWTQYF TGTGCCAGCAGCGTTCAGGTTGCTAGCGGTTCTTGGACCCAGTACTTC
TRBD1 TRBJ2-7 TRBV5-1 many CASSQGQYSYEQYF TGCGCCAGCAGCCAGGGACAGTACTCCTACGAGCAGTACTTC
TRBD1 TRBJ1-1 TRBV30 many CAWSVTGGSEAFF TGTGCCTGGAGTGTGACAGGGGGCTCTGAAGCTTTCTTT
. TRBJ2-1 TRBV15 many CATSAGTSYNEQFF TGTGCCACCAGCGCCGGGACATCTTACAATGAGCAGTTCTTC
. TRBJ2-1 TRBV20-1 many CSARGSGSSRGNEQFF TGCAGTGCTAGAGGATCCGGGTCCTCCCGTGGGAATGAGCAGTTCTTC
TRBD2 TRBJ2-3 TRBV19 . CASSMGGIRTDTQYF TGTGCCAGTAGTATGGGGGGGATCCGCACAGATACGCAGTATTTT
. TRBJ1-1 TRBV9 many CASSPEGYAMNTEAFF TGTGCCAGCAGCCCAGAGGGGTATGCCATGAACACTGAAGCTTTCTTT
TRBD2 TRBJ2-2 TRBV2 many CASRRLASNTGELFF TGTGCCAGCAGGAGACTAGCATCGAACACCGGGGAGCTGTTTTTT
TRBD1 TRBJ2-7 TRBV5-5 . CASSPTGGQGALYEQYF TGTGCCAGCAGCCCAACCGGAGGACAGGGGGCTCTATACGAGCAGTACTTC
TRBD1 TRBJ1-2 TRBV10-3 many CAISPLGGADGANYGYTF TGTGCCATCAGTCCCCTAGGGGGCGCGGATGGGGCTAACTATGGCTACACCTTC
. TRBJ1-1 TRBV6-1 . CASTIDRTNTEAFF TGTGCCAGCACCATAGACAGGACTAACACTGAAGCTTTCTTT
TRBD1 TRBJ2-5 TRBV12-3/TRBV12-4 many CASSPRQGVETQYF TGTGCCAGCAGTCCCAGACAGGGAGTCGAGACCCAGTACTTC
TRBD1 TRBJ2-7 TRBV7-8 many CASSLEAGQGFDHEQYF TGTGCCAGCAGCTTAGAGGCGGGACAGGGGTTTGACCACGAGCAGTACTTC
TRBD1 TRBJ1-2 TRBV9 few CASSVSSGTAFRDGYTF TGTGCCAGCAGCGTGAGTTCCGGGACAGCATTTCGGGATGGCTACACCTTC
TRBD1 TRBJ1-1 TRBV28 few CAAGTGIRTEAFF TGTGCCGCCGGGACAGGGATTAGGACTGAAGCTTTCTTT
TRBD1 TRBJ2-7 TRBV19 few CASSRRTGSYEQYF TGTGCCAGTAGTAGAAGGACAGGGAGCTACGAGCAGTACTTC
. TRBJ2-7 TRBV7-9 . CASSSLQGSSPYEQYF TGTGCCAGCAGCTCACTTCAGGGGTCCTCTCCCTACGAGCAGTACTTC
. TRBJ2-3 TRBV7-9 few CASVRRGLERDTQYF TGTGCCAGCGTCAGGAGGGGGCTAGAACGAGATACGCAGTATTTT
TRBD2 TRBJ2-5 TRBV6-1 . CAVAGGRLETQYF TGTGCTGTTGCGGGAGGAAGGCTAGAGACCCAGTACTTC
. TRBJ1-4 TRBV28 many CASSSGQFSEKLFF TGTGCCAGCAGTTCAGGACAATTTAGTGAAAAACTGTTTTTT
TRBD2 TRBJ2-1 TRBV3-1 few CASRILAGSNEQFF TGTGCCAGCAGAATTCTAGCGGGGTCTAATGAGCAGTTCTTC
TRBD1 TRBJ2-7 TRBV2 many CASSLGQGDTYEQYF TGTGCCAGCAGCCTCGGACAGGGCGACACCTACGAGCAGTACTTC
. TRBJ1-5 TRBV12-3/TRBV12-4 . CASSLGGGQNQPQHF TGTGCCAGCAGTTTAGGCGGCGGGCAGAATCAGCCCCAGCATTTT
TRBD2 TRBJ2-2 TRBV10-3 many CAISSLAGDYTGELFF TGTGCCATCAGCTCACTAGCGGGAGACTACACCGGGGAGCTGTTTTTT
. TRBJ2-7 TRBV27 many CASSTPTRWQRITPAYEQYF TGTGCCAGCAGTACCCCCACTCGGTGGCAGCGCATCACTCCAGCCTACGAGCAGTACTTC
. TRBJ1-1 TRBV13 . CASSPNIRVVTEAFF TGTGCCAGCAGCCCAAATATCCGGGTAGTCACTGAAGCTTTCTTT
. TRBJ2-7 TRBV4-1 few CASTEGQDPYEQYF TGCGCCAGTACCGAGGGGCAAGACCCCTACGAGCAGTACTTC
. TRBJ1-6 TRBV28 . CASTYRGPLHF TGTGCCAGCACTTATCGCGGTCCCCTCCACTTT
. TRBJ2-7 TRBV6-2/TRBV6-3 . CASSRLRRAPSYEQYF TGTGCCAGCAGCCGCCTCAGACGGGCACCCTCCTACGAGCAGTACTTC
. TRBJ2-1 TRBV20-1 . CSDLDEYNEQFF TGCAGTGATCTGGACGAGTACAATGAGCAGTTCTTC
TRBD1 TRBJ2-5 TRBV6-1 many CASSLGQGALVETQYF TGTGCCAGCAGTTTAGGACAGGGGGCCCTCGTGGAGACCCAGTACTTC
TRBD1 TRBJ2-7 TRBV20-1 few CSATQGAAGYEQYF TGCAGTGCCACACAGGGGGCAGCTGGGTACGAGCAGTACTTC
. TRBJ1-1 TRBV6-1 once CASSAPTVGNTEAFF TGTGCCAGCAGTGCCCCGACGGTGGGGAACACTGAAGCTTTCTTT
. TRBJ1-6 TRBV6-2/TRBV6-3 many CASSPTVWNSPLHF TGTGCCAGCAGTCCGACAGTTTGGAATTCACCCCTCCACTTT
. TRBJ1-1 TRBV30 few CAWSDYQGRTEAFF TGTGCCTGGAGTGATTATCAGGGCCGGACTGAAGCTTTCTTT
. TRBJ1-1 TRBV19 . CASSTIWTGNTEAFF TGTGCCAGTAGTACAATTTGGACGGGGAACACTGAAGCTTTCTTT